This T cell receptor beta chain was recovered during a study of somatic mutations in cytotoxic T cells in rheumatoid arthritis. Across the study: Collection of patient blood (over 26 ml EDTA) took place right after diagnosis, before any treatment.

Data came from immunoSEQ multiplex PCR; TCRdb stores just in-frame clones and leaves some out. The repertoire holds under 20,000 clones, about 80% seen once, with about 5.1% in the top ten. Germline V lookup: CDR1 MNHEY, CDR2 SMNVEV (reference sequence). This CDR3 has 14 amino acids. V trimming: 5 bases; J trimming: 7 bases; junction bases outside the gene matches: 3. J is TRBJ1-6 and V is TRBV27, with TRBD1 matching over 9 bases. Sequenced material: CD8+ T cells sorted from blood. This receptor was taken from an adult with rheumatoid arthritis. CDR3 bases: TGTGCCAGCAGTCTGACAGGGGGGAATTCACCCCTCCACTTT. Its translation: CASSLTGGNSPLHF.